This T cell receptor (beta chain) came from a study of tumor-infiltrating lymphocytes in primary liver carcinoma. Study context: Between about 4.2 and 10 cm across, the tumors were all of stage T1-T3 N0M0.

Points on this clonotype: Antigen unknown. Just one base apart from a much larger clone, this may be a read error.

TCR beta cDNA was reverse-transcribed from about 0.45 ug of total RNA. The reaction used a constant-region primer and ProtoScript II reverse transcriptase. Modified slightly, ARM-PCR produced TCR beta libraries over three nested multiplex PCR rounds. In the first two PCR rounds, TRBV1-TRBV30 forward primers were paired with a C-beta reverse primer, and each round lasted around 10 cycles. TCRdb processed the multiplex PCR reads anew with MiXCR; each CDR3 protein has one entry. The sample carries about 300,000 distinct CDR3 sequences, around three fifths recorded once. Looked up from germline, CDR1 is ENHRY and CDR2 is SYGVKD. V was pared by 0 bases and J by 5 bases, with 4 bases of the junction left unmatched. CDR3 size: 15 residues. Whole-study findings and limits: With p = 0.039, the top-250-clone fraction in tumors significantly exceeded that in blood.

Germline DNA was also extracted, and blood RNA derived from unsorted whole blood. Material: peripheral blood. The V and J genes are TRBV10-3 and TRBJ1-1; 9 bases fit TRBD1. The clonotype was recovered from a man aged 40-49 years with primary liver carcinoma and hepatitis B virus infection. The CDR3 sequence: CAISESNRGPTEAFF. CDR3 nucleotides: TGTGCCATCAGTGAGTCGAACAGGGGGCCGACTGAAGCTTTCTTT.